These T cell receptor beta chains were read from a single sample in a study of blood T cell repertoires in COVID-19. Sequencing used immunoSEQ multiplex PCR; TCRdb keeps in-frame clones, though not all of them. Counted here are about 130,000 clones, 85% occurring once; the ten biggest clones make up about a quarter. The sequencing input was peripheral blood. These receptors were obtained from a woman older than 75 with acute or convalescent COVID-19. CDR3s include the opening cysteine and the closing phenylalanine or tryptophan.

cdr3_aa	v_call	j_call
CATSRDRQGHETQYF	TRBV15	TRBJ2-5
CASSLVRAAGTGELFF	TRBV7-9	TRBJ2-2
CASRLGGDVGKLFF	TRBV19	TRBJ1-4
CASTGTGGNQPQHF	TRBV2	TRBJ1-5
CASGPQISIPIF	TRBV12-5	TRBJ1-2
CASSPPGGPRGETQYF	TRBV4-2	TRBJ2-5
CASSQPGQDYGYTF	TRBV4-2	TRBJ1-2
CASNHNRRGGKGNQPQHF	TRBV19	TRBJ1-5
CASSAGQQGGYTF	TRBV2	TRBJ1-2
CASRSGQGARTEAFF	TRBV5-1	TRBJ1-1
CASRLRDTEPYEQYF	TRBV7-2	TRBJ2-7
CASTPRGQFSNQPQHF	TRBV19	TRBJ1-5
CASKFLGTGRNTEAFF	TRBV5-6	TRBJ1-1
CASTPGQLQETQYF	TRBV6-5	TRBJ2-5
CASSQDHKTMSSGANVLTF	TRBV3-1/TRBV3-2	TRBJ2-6
CASSPAGTRYEQYF	TRBV7-2	TRBJ2-7
CASSVDRGVKGELFF	TRBV9	TRBJ2-2
CATSPIDPLVLFF	TRBV15	TRBJ1-4
CASTSGGGTEAFF	TRBV12-3/TRBV12-4	TRBJ1-1
CASSVGSGGGDTQYF	TRBV2	TRBJ2-3
CASSSGTGRTNTIYF	TRBV5-1	TRBJ1-3
CASSLGQGSTVGEQYF	TRBV18	TRBJ2-7
CASSLWDRVNYEQYF	TRBV27	TRBJ2-7
CASSLGVGAGTYNEQFF	TRBV5-1	TRBJ2-1
CASSIQTSNAYNEQFF	TRBV5-1	TRBJ2-1
CASSTAGTGGIYGYTF	TRBV6-2/TRBV6-3	TRBJ1-2